What follows are 27 T cell receptor beta chains derived from one specimen sequenced in a study of CD8+ T cells in alopecia areata (dated by TCRdb to the late 2010s). Library prep was done by the immunoSEQ multiplex PCR assay. For TCR sequencing, RNA was extracted from every sample and reverse transcribed into cDNA to serve as template. Imported from immuneACCESS, the table was reduced by TCRdb to in-frame sequences with V and J called. These copies leave out some clones; in studies compared against another copy, an unresolved V gene accounts for under half, and the cause of the remainder is not known. The sample data list about 160,000 clones, and about three fifths of these were observed just once. The ten largest clonotypes hold more than 0.7% of the sample. What the time point label conveys for this sample: around 4 weeks on oral tofacitinib. What the treatment or condition label conveys for this sample: oral pan-JAK inhibitor, 5-10 mg twice daily.

The sequencing used CD4+ T cells sorted from blood, collected at week 4, from a patient treated with tofacitinib. Receptors were obtained from a human donor with alopecia areata.

J is TRBJ1-1 and V is TRBV29-1; D is undetermined. The CDR3 totals 11 residues. The V end lost 4 bases, the J end lost 4 bases, and 7 bases lay between the germline ends. Germline loops: CDR1 SQVTM, CDR2 ANQGSEA. CDR3 bases: TGCAGCGTTGGATTTAGCACTGAAGCTTTCTTT. This gives the protein CSVGFSTEAFF.

This clone appeared a single time. The rearrangement joins TRBV30 to TRBJ1-2, with 8 bases matching TRBD1. The CDR3 has 13 residues. Germline loops: CDR1 GTSNPN, CDR2 SVGIG (reference sequence). With 3 bases clipped from V and 8 bases from J, the junction kept 8 bases outside the gene matches. In DNA, the CDR3 is TGTGCCTGGAGGGACAGGGCACCGGTAGGCTACACCTTC. It specifies CAWRDRAPVGYTF.

The chain has TRBV30 and TRBJ1-2, with D uncertain. CDR1 and CDR2 from the germline V gene are GTSNPN and SVGIG (reference sequence). This CDR3 comprises 13 residues. Trimming took off 0 bases at V and 8 bases at J, with 13 bases between the two ends. The CDR3 nucleotides are TGTGCCTGGAGTGTAGACGGGCGAGGGGGCTACACCTTC. Its protein is CAWSVDGRGGYTF.

For this clone: The sample carries other DNA sequences with the same CDR3. The chain combines TRBV29-1 with TRBJ2-2; perhaps TRBD1 as D (6 bases). With 7 bases removed from V and 2 bases from J, the gap between germline ends came to 11 bases. This CDR3 contains 13 residues. Germline assignment: CDR1 SQVTM and CDR2 ANQGSEA. CDR3 DNA sequence: TGCAGCGCGGGGACAACAAACACCGGGGAGCTGTTTTTT. Its protein is CSAGTTNTGELFF.

The chain uses TRBV30 and TRBJ2-4; no definite D call. V gave up 1 base and J gave up 7 bases, with 11 bases separating them. CDR3 length: 13 amino acids. Looked up from germline, CDR1 is GTSNPN and CDR2 is SVGIG (reference sequence). CDR3 in DNA: TGTGCCTGGAGTGGCTACACTGGCAACATTCAGTACTTC. Encoded protein: CAWSGYTGNIQYF. Variable domain in full (rest from reference TRBV30 and TRBJ2-4): SQTIHQWPATLVQPVGSPLSLECTVEGTSNPNLYWYRQAAGRGLQLLFYSVGIGQISSEVPQNLSASRPQDRQFILSSKKLLLSDSGFYLCAWSGYTGNIQYFGAGTRLSVL.

The rearrangement uses TRBV7-2 and TRBJ2-7; D perhaps matches TRBD1 (5 bases). This CDR3 spans 15 amino acids. CDR1 is SGHTA, CDR2 FQGNSA, per germline. Trimming took off 2 bases at V and 2 bases at J, with 13 bases between the two ends. CDR3 region: CASSLRPTDTYEQYF. Written as DNA, the CDR3 is TGTGCCAGCAGCTTACGACCGACAGACACCTACGAGCAGTACTTC.

This sequence joins TRBV15 and TRBJ1-1; D gene uncertain. V was pared by 8 bases and J by 2 bases, with 15 bases between. The germline gives CDR1 LNHNV, CDR2 YYDKDF (reference sequence). CDR3 length equals 14 residues. The CDR3, as DNA: TGTGCCACCTCTAAGACAAATACTAACACTGAAGCTTTCTTT. Translated: CATSKTNTNTEAFF.

V gene TRBV28 combines with J gene TRBJ1-4, with D perhaps TRBD1 (5 bases). The CDR3 sequence is 13 residues long. With 10 bases removed from V and 2 bases from J, the gap between germline ends came to 11 bases. Germline CDR1 MDHEN, CDR2 SYDVKM. The CDR3 DNA is TGTGCCACAAGGGAGGGGACTAATGAAAAACTGTTTTTT. Translated, it gives CATREGTNEKLFF.

The chain is built from TRBV5-1 and TRBJ2-7, with a weak D call TRBD1 (6 bases). V was pared by 4 bases and J by 6 bases, with 11 bases between. CDR1 is SGHRS and CDR2 is YFSETQ in the germline V gene. CDR3 length: 12 residues. Here the CDR3 reads CASSVQGFEQYF. The CDR3 DNA sequence: TGCGCCAGCAGCGTACAGGGTTTCGAGCAGTACTTC.

The chain employs TRBV5-1 and TRBJ2-2; 8 bases fit TRBD1. Germline lookup yields CDR1 SGHRS and CDR2 YFSETQ. Germline trimming cut 4 bases from V and 6 bases from J; bases unmatched to any gene: 2. This CDR3 has 13 amino acids. DNA for the CDR3: TGCGCCAGCAGCGGGGGACAGGCCGGGGAGCTGTTTTTT. Protein sequence: CASSGGQAGELFF.

The chain links TRBV4-1 to TRBJ1-4, with a tentative D call TRBD1 (6 bases). With 1 base removed from V and 8 bases from J, the gap between germline ends came to 14 bases. This CDR3 spans 15 amino acids. The germline CDR1 and CDR2 sequences are MGHRA and YSYEKL. This CDR3 is CASSQALQGSEKLFF. The DNA for the CDR3 is TGCGCCAGCAGCCAAGCGCTCCAGGGGAGCGAAAAACTGTTTTTT.

This rearrangement joins TRBV2 to TRBJ1-6; tentative D call: TRBD1 (5 bases). The V end lost 2 bases, the J end lost 7 bases, and 12 bases lay between the germline ends. Germline-derived CDR1 and CDR2 are SNHLY and FYNNEI. This CDR3 is built from 15 residues. This CDR3 is CASSEFRGSNSPLHF. The CDR3 DNA follows: TGTGCCAGCAGTGAATTCCGGGGGTCCAATTCACCCCTCCACTTT.

This chain connects TRBV30 to TRBJ2-5; possibly TRBD2 for D (5 bases). The V gene's germline CDR1 is GTSNPN and CDR2 SVGIG (reference sequence). Deletions cut 1 base from V and 0 bases from J, with 9 bases between. The CDR3 has 14 amino acids. The DNA for the CDR3 is TGTGCCTGGAGTGCGGGGAGCCACCAAGAGACCCAGTACTTC. Translating gives CAWSAGSHQETQYF.

The chain recombines TRBV6-5 with TRBJ1-1; 7 bases align to TRBD1. The trim removed 10 bases at V and 0 bases at J, leaving 8 bases unmatched. The CDR3 is 14 residues long. Germline lookup yields CDR1 MNHEY and CDR2 SVGAGI. The CDR3 is CATQTGRMNTEAFF. The CDR3 DNA reads as TGTGCCACCCAGACAGGGAGAATGAACACTGAAGCTTTCTTT.

The chain combines TRBV11-2 with TRBJ2-3; no firm D call. The length of the CDR3 is 17 residues. Trimming cost V 5 bases and J 1 base, with 19 bases left between them. Per the germline V gene, CDR1 is SGHAT and CDR2 is FQNNGV. The CDR3 nucleotides are TGTGCCAGCAGCCACTTGGGTGTGGTGGGCGGCACAGATACGCAGTATTTT. It translates to CASSHLGVVGGTDTQYF. The whole variable domain, remainder taken from reference TRBV11-2 and TRBJ2-3, is EAGVAQSPRYKIIEKRQSVAFWCNPISGHATLYWYQQILGQGPKLLIQFQNNGVVDDSQLPKDRFSAERLKGVDSTLKIQPAKLEDSAVYLCASSHLGVVGGTDTQYFGPGTRLTVL.

The chain couples TRBV6-6 to TRBJ2-5; tentative D call: TRBD2 (5 bases). This CDR3 is built from 14 residues. The V and J ends lost 6 bases and 0 bases respectively, with 11 bases between them. Germline CDR1 MNHNY, CDR2 SVGAGI (reference sequence). The DNA of the CDR3 is TGTGCCAGCAGCCGGACTTCGTACCAAGAGACCCAGTACTTC. Its protein product is CASSRTSYQETQYF.

The V call is TRBV29-1, the J call TRBJ1-1, with D possibly matching TRBD1 (5 bases). CDR1 and CDR2 from the germline V gene are SQVTM and ANQGSEA. Between the trimmed V and J ends, which lost 1 base and 4 bases, there was a span of 10 bases. The length of the CDR3 is 13 residues. The CDR3 DNA is TGCAGCGTTGAAGCTCTTCAGGGCACTGAAGCTTTCTTT. This sequence encodes CSVEALQGTEAFF.

The sample holds a few counts of this clone. The chain is built from TRBV2 and TRBJ2-3, with D perhaps matching TRBD1 or TRBD2 (5 bases each). The germline gives CDR1 SNHLY, CDR2 FYNNEI. Trimming took 6 bases from V and 6 from J, leaving 22 bases between them. The length of the CDR3 is 16 residues. CDR3 loop: CASSNRDRRARDTQYF. The CDR3 nucleotides read TGTGCCAGCAGCAACCGGGACCGCCGGGCGCGGGATACGCAGTATTTT.

This clone was seen once. The genes are TRBV6-5 and TRBJ1-2; 8 bases align to TRBD1. Germline trimming cut 4 bases from V and 7 bases from J; bases unmatched to any gene: 8. CDR3 length equals 14 residues. In germline, CDR1 is MNHEY, CDR2 SVGAGI. The CDR3 loop is CASSSLDRALGYTF. The CDR3 coding sequence is TGTGCCAGCAGTTCTTTGGACAGGGCCCTTGGCTACACCTTC.

The gene calls are TRBV29-1 and TRBJ2-7; 11 positions match TRBD1. CDR1 is SQVTM and CDR2 is ANQGSEA in the germline V gene. The CDR3 length is 13 residues. V dropped 5 bases and J dropped 2; count of bases not matched to a gene: 2. CDR3 nucleotide sequence: TGCAGCGTTCAGGGACAGGGGGCCTACGAGCAGTACTTC. It encodes CSVQGQGAYEQYF.

The chain recombines TRBV13 with TRBJ1-3; D is uncertain. With 5 bases removed from V and 4 bases from J, the gap between germline ends came to 12 bases. The CDR3 is made up of 14 amino acids. Germline CDR1 reads PRHDT; CDR2 reads FYEKMQ (reference sequence). The CDR3 region has the DNA TGTGCCAGCAGCCCTGGACTAGTCGGAAACACCATATATTTT. It specifies CASSPGLVGNTIYF.

The rearrangement links TRBV2 to TRBJ2-7, with D unresolved. The germline gives CDR1 SNHLY, CDR2 FYNNEI. The CDR3 is 12 amino acids. The V and J ends lost 5 bases and 0 bases respectively, with 5 bases between them. CDR3 DNA sequence: TGTGCCAGCAGTTGGAGCTCCTACGAGCAGTACTTC. This gives the protein CASSWSSYEQYF.

This clone occurred a few times. The chain joins TRBV5-1 to TRBJ2-5; D is possibly TRBD1 or TRBD2 (6 bases each). CDR1 and CDR2 from the germline V gene are SGHRS and YFSETQ. The CDR3 totals 15 residues. Trimming left V 1 base short and J 5 bases short, with 15 bases between. Here the CDR3 DNA reads TGCGCCAGCAGCTTGTGGCTAGGGGGAGGCGAGACCCAGTACTTC. It specifies CASSLWLGGGETQYF.

This clone was found once. The J gene is TRBJ1-6, the V gene TRBV30, with 9 bases identical to TRBD1. V shed 4 bases and J 10 bases; nucleotides not matched to a gene: 8. CDR3 length equals 14 residues. Germline-derived CDR1 and CDR2 are GTSNPN and SVGIG (reference sequence). The CDR3: CAWNDRGTNSPLHF. The CDR3 coding sequence is TGTGCCTGGAACGACAGGGGGACAAACTCACCCCTCCACTTT.

This chain connects TRBV15 to TRBJ1-5; D is possibly TRBD1 (5 bases). Deletions cut 0 bases from V and 3 bases from J, with 12 bases between. This CDR3 comprises 16 residues. CDR1 is LNHNV and CDR2 is YYDKDF in the germline V gene (reference sequence). CDR3 sequence: CATSREGAQVNQPQHF. CDR3 DNA sequence: TGTGCCACCAGCAGAGAAGGGGCCCAAGTCAATCAGCCCCAGCATTTT.

The sample holds a few counts of this clone. The CDR3 DNA follows: TGTGCCAGCAGCCCCCTGGGAGGGTTGGCCCAGTACTTC. It translates to CASSPLGGLAQYF. The rearrangement uses TRBV7-9 and TRBJ2-5; 7 nucleotides line up with TRBD2. The trim removed 5 bases at V and 9 bases at J, leaving 9 bases unmatched. The CDR3 has 13 residues. From germline, CDR1 is SEHNR and CDR2 FQNEAQ (reference sequence).

The V and J genes are TRBV29-1 and TRBJ2-1; 7 nucleotides line up with TRBD1. The V gene end was trimmed by 5 bases and the J gene end by 1 base; junction bases not matched to a gene: 5. From germline, CDR1 is SQVTM and CDR2 ANQGSEA. This CDR3 is built from 14 residues. The CDR3 DNA follows: TGCAGCGTTAAAAACAGGGGTTCCTACAATGAGCAGTTCTTC. Protein product: CSVKNRGSYNEQFF.